Shown below are 9 T cell receptor beta chains from a single sample sequenced in a study of T-cell reconstitution after alpha-beta-depleted transplantation in children. TCRbeta library construction was performed incorporating unique molecular identifiers. MiXCR was run by TCRdb on the PCR reads, yielding one entry per CDR3 protein. This sample has about 440,000 distinct CDR3 sequences, with 43% found just once. Sample: PBMCs, taken before TCRalphabeta/CD19-depleted stem cell transplant. All receptors derive from a girl aged 2-10 years with aplastic anemia, due to receive a stem cell transplant.

At least ten counts were recorded for this clonotype. The chain employs TRBV29-1 and TRBJ2-3, with 8 bases matching TRBD2. This CDR3 region has 13 residues. The ends lost 5 bases at V and 5 bases at J; junction bases unmatched: 6. The V gene's germline CDR1 is SQVTM and CDR2 ANQGSEA. The CDR3 sequence is CSVNGRARDTQYF. As DNA, the CDR3 is TGCAGCGTTAACGGGAGGGCGAGAGATACGCAGTATTTT.

J is TRBJ1-1 and V is TRBV10-3; tentative D call: TRBD1 (6 bases). CDR1 is ENHRY and CDR2 is SYGVKD in the germline V gene. The CDR3 has 13 residues. Deletions cut 10 bases from V and 2 bases from J, with 14 bases between. The CDR3 spells CATGGRENTEAFF. CDR3 nucleotide sequence: TGTGCCACCGGGGGCAGGGAAAACACTGAAGCTTTCTTT.

The chain couples TRBV7-9 to TRBJ2-3; D perhaps matches TRBD2 (6 bases). The germline gives CDR1 SEHNR, CDR2 FQNEAQ (reference sequence). V lost 7 bases, J lost 2 bases, and 13 bases lay in between. The CDR3 consists of 14 residues. CDR3 nucleotides: TGTGCCAGCATCGGCGCGGGACCCACAGATACGCAGTATTTT. The encoded protein is CASIGAGPTDTQYF. Filled out from reference TRBV7-9 and TRBJ2-3, the complete variable domain reads DTGVSQNPRHKITKRGQNVTFRCDPISEHNRLYWYRQTLGQGPEFLTYFQNEAQLEKSRLLSDRFSAERPKGSFSTLEIQRTEQGDSAMYLCASIGAGPTDTQYFGPGTRLTVL.

This clonotype was counted ten times or more. The chain combines TRBV5-1 with TRBJ1-1; D remains ambiguous. The CDR3 loop spans 16 amino acids. CDR1 and CDR2 from the germline V gene are SGHRS and YFSETQ. Trimming removed 2 bases at V and 1 base at J, with 15 bases between. The CDR3 DNA follows: TGCGCCAGCAGCTTAAACGGTGCTAAAGGGAACACTGAAGCTTTCTTT. Amino acid sequence: CASSLNGAKGNTEAFF.

This clonotype was seen only a few times. The CDR3 nucleotides are TGCAGTGCCGGTACCACAGGGGGACGATCGAGGGAGCAGTACTTC. Amino acids: CSAGTTGGRSREQYF. The V call is TRBV20-1, the J call TRBJ2-7; TRBD1 agrees at 8 bases. Germline CDR1 is DFQATT and CDR2 is SNEGSKA (reference sequence). The ends lost 6 bases at V and 7 bases at J; junction bases unmatched: 17. The CDR3 loop spans 15 amino acids.

This CDR3 reads CASSLDEYEQYF. CDR3 sequence (DNA): TGTGCCAGCAGCTTAGATGAATACGAGCAGTACTTC. This chain joins TRBV7-2 and TRBJ2-7; D call uncertain. Germline values: CDR1 SGHTA, CDR2 FQGNSA. The CDR3 covers 12 residues. V was trimmed by 1 base and J by 4 bases, leaving 5 bases between them. Full variable domain (outside the CDR3, taken from reference TRBV7-2 and TRBJ2-7): GAGVSQSPSNKVTEKGKDVELRCDPISGHTALYWYRQSLGQGLEFLIYFQGNSAPDKSGLPSDRFSAERTGGSVSTLTIQRTQQEDSAVYLCASSLDEYEQYFGPGTRLTVT.

The CDR3 bases are TGTGCCAGCAGTTCACAGGGGTCATACTATGGCTACACCTTC. Translation: CASSSQGSYYGYTF. The chain carries TRBV6-5 and TRBJ1-2, with 7 bases that match TRBD1. CDR1 MNHEY and CDR2 SVGAGI come from the germline V gene. Losses at the gene ends were 4 bases for V and 3 bases for J; bases not matched to a gene: 5. This CDR3 is built from 14 residues.

This clonotype was counted only a few times. The chain carries TRBV3-1 and TRBJ2-7; 8 bases are a match to TRBD2. V lost 4 bases and J lost 0; bases outside the gene matches: 5. CDR1 is LGHDT, CDR2 YNNKEL, per germline (reference sequence). The CDR3 loop spans 15 amino acids. The CDR3 DNA reads as TGTGCCAGCAGCCTTAACAGCGGGAGCTCCTACGAGCAGTACTTC. As protein: CASSLNSGSSYEQYF.

The gene calls are TRBV7-2 and TRBJ2-1, with 10 bases aligning to TRBD2. Per germline, CDR1 SGHTA and CDR2 FQGNSA. J was trimmed by 0 bases and V by 5 bases; bases with no gene match: 7. There are 17 residues in the CDR3. The DNA for the CDR3 is TGTGCCAGCAGCACCTCTTTAGCGGGAGGCTCCTACAATGAGCAGTTCTTC. It specifies CASSTSLAGGSYNEQFF. The full variable domain, completed using reference TRBV7-2 and TRBJ2-1, is GAGVSQSPSNKVTEKGKDVELRCDPISGHTALYWYRQSLGQGLEFLIYFQGNSAPDKSGLPSDRFSAERTGGSVSTLTIQRTQQEDSAVYLCASSTSLAGGSYNEQFFGPGTRLTVL.